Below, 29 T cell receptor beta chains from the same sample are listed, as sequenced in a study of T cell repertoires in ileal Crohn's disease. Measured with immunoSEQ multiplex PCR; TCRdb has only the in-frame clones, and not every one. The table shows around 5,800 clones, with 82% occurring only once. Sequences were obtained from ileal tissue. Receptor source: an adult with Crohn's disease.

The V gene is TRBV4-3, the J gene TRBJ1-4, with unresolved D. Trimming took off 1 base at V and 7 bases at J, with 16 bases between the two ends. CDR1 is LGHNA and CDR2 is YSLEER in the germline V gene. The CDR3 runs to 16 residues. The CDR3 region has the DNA TGCGCCAGCAGCCAAGTCAAGAGTGGACTAACTGAAAAACTGTTTTTT. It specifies CASSQVKSGLTEKLFF.

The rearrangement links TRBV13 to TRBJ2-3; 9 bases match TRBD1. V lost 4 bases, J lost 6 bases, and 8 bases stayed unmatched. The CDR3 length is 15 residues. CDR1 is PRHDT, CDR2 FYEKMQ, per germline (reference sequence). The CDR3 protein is CASSSGQGLWDTQYF. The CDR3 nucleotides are TGTGCCAGCAGCTCAGGACAGGGGTTGTGGGATACGCAGTATTTT.

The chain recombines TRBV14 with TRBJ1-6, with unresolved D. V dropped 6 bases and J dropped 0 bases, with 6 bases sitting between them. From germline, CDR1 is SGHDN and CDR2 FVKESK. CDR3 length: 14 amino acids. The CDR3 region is CASRPSSYNSPLHF. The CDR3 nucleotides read TGTGCCAGCAGACCCAGCTCCTATAATTCACCCCTCCACTTT. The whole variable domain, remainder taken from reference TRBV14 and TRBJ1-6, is EAGVTQFPSHSVIEKGQTVTLRCDPISGHDNLYWYRRVMGKEIKFLLHFVKESKQDESGMPNNRFLAERTGGTYSTLKVQPAELEDSGVYFCASRPSSYNSPLHFGNGTRLTVT.

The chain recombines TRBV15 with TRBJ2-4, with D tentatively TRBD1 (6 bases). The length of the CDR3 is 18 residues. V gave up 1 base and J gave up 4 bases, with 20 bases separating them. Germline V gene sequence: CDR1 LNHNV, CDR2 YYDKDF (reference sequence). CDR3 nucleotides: TGTGCCACCAGCAGAGTGGACAGCCCACCCCCAATTAAAAACATTCAGTACTTC. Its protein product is CATSRVDSPPPIKNIQYF.

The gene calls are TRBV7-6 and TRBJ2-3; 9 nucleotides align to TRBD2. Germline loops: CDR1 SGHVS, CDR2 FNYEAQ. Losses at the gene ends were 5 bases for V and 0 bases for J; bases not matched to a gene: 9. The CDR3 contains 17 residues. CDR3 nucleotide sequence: TGTGCCAGCAGCCCGACGGGACTAGCCCTAAGCACAGATACGCAGTATTTT. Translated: CASSPTGLALSTDTQYF. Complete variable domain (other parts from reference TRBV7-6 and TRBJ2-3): GAGVSQSPRYKVTKRGQDVALRCDPISGHVSLYWYRQALGQGPEFLTYFNYEAQQDKSGLPNDRFSAERPEGSISTLTIQRTEQRDSAMYRCASSPTGLALSTDTQYFGPGTRLTVL.

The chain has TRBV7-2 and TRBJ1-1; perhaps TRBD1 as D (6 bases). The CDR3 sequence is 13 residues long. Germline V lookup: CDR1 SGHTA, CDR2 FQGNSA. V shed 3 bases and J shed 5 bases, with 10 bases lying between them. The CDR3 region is CASSLDSLTEAFF. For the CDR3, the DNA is TGTGCCAGCAGCTTGGACAGTTTAACTGAAGCTTTCTTT.

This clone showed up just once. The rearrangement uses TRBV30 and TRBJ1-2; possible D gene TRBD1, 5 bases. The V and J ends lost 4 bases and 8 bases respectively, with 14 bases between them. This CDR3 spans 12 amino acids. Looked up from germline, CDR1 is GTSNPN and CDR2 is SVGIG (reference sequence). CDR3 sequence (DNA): TGTGCCTGGACCAGGGTGGGTAACGGCTACACCTTC. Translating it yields CAWTRVGNGYTF.

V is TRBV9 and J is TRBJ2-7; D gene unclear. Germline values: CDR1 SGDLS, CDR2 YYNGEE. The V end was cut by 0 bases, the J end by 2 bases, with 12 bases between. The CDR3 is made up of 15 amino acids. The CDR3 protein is CASSVAPGPAYEQYF. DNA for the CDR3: TGTGCCAGCAGCGTAGCTCCAGGTCCTGCCTACGAGCAGTACTTC.

This CDR3 reads CASSDQGGTEAFF. In nucleotides, the CDR3 is TGTGCCAGCAGTGACCAGGGAGGCACTGAAGCTTTCTTT. The chain is built from TRBV25-1 and TRBJ1-1, with D possibly TRBD1 on 5 matching bases. CDR3 length: 13 residues. Germline lookup yields CDR1 MGHDK and CDR2 SYGVNS. With 3 bases removed from V and 4 bases from J, the gap between germline ends came to 9 bases.

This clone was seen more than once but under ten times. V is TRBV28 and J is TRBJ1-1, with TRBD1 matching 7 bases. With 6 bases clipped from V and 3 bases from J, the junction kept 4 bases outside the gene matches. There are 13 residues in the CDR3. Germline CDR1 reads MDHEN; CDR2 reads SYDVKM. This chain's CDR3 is CASSHRGDTEAFF. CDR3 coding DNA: TGTGCCAGCAGCCACAGGGGAGACACTGAAGCTTTCTTT.

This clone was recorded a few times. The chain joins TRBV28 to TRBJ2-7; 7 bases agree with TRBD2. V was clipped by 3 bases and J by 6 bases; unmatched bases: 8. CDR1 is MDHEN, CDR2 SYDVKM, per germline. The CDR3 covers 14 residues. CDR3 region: CASSLGGVGREQYF. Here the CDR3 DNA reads TGTGCCAGCAGTTTGGGGGGGGTGGGGCGCGAGCAGTACTTC.

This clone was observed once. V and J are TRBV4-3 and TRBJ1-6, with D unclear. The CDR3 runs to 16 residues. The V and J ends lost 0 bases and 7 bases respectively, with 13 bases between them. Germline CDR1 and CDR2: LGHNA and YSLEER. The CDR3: CASSQDPGSSNSPLHF. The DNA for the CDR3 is TGCGCCAGCAGCCAAGATCCAGGCTCAAGCAATTCACCCCTCCACTTT.

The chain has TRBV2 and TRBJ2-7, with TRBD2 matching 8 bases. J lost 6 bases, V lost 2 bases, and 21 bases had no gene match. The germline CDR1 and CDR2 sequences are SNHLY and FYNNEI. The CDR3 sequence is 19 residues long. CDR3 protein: CASSEFGTPGGGSNTEQYF. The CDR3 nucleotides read TGTGCCAGCAGTGAATTCGGGACACCCGGGGGGGGGTCCAACACCGAGCAGTACTTC. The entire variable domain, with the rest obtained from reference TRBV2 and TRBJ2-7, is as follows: EPEVTQTPSHQVTQMGQEVILRCVPISNHLYFYWYRQILGQKVEFLVSFYNNEISEKSEIFDDQFSVERPDGSNFTLKIRSTKLEDSAMYFCASSEFGTPGGGSNTEQYFGPGTRLTVT.

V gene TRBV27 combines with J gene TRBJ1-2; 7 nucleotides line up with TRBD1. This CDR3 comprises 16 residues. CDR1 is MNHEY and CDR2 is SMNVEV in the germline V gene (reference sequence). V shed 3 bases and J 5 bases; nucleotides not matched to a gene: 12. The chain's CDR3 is CASSFFLGQAEYGYTF. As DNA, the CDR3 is TGTGCCAGCAGTTTTTTCCTCGGACAGGCCGAGTATGGCTACACCTTC.

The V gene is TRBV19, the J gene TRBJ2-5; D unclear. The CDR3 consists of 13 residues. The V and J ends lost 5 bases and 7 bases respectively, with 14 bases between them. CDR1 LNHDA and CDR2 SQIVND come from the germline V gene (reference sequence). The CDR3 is CASSFSTRRTQYF. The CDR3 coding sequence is TGTGCCAGTAGTTTCTCCACGCGGCGGACCCAGTACTTC.

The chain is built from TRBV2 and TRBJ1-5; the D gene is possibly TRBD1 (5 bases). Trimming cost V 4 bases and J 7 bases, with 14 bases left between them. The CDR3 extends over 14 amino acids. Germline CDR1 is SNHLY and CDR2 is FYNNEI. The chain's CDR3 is CASSVGQGGQPQHF. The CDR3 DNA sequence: TGTGCCAGCAGTGTGGGGCAGGGAGGACAGCCCCAGCATTTT.

The DNA of the CDR3 is TGTGCCAGCAGCTCCCGGACAGTTGGCTCACCCCTCCACTTT. Protein: CASSSRTVGSPLHF. V usage is TRBV7-8 and J usage is TRBJ1-6, with D possibly being TRBD1 (6 bases). V gave up 4 bases and J gave up 10 bases, with 14 bases separating them. There are 14 residues in the CDR3. Germline lookup yields CDR1 SGHVS and CDR2 FQNEAQ.

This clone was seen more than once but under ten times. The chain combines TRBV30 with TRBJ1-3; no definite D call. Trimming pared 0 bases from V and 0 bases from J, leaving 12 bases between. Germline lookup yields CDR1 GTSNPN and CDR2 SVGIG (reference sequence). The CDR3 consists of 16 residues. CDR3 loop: CAWSVQLPSSGNTIYF. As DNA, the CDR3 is TGTGCCTGGAGTGTACAACTGCCTAGCTCTGGAAACACCATATATTTT.

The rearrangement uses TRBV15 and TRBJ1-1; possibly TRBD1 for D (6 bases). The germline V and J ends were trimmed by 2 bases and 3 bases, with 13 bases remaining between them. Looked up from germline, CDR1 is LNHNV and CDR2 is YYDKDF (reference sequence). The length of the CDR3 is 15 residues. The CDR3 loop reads CATSRPTGLYTEAFF. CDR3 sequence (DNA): TGTGCCACCAGCAGACCTACAGGGCTCTACACTGAAGCTTTCTTT.

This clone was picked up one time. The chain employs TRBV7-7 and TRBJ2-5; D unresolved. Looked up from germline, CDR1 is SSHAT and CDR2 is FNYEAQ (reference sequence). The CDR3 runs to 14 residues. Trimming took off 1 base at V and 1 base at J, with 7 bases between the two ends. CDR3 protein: CASSLGSIQETQYF. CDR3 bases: TGTGCCAGCAGCTTAGGGTCTATCCAAGAGACCCAGTACTTC. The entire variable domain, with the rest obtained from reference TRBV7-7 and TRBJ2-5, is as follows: GAGVSQSPRYKVTKRGQDVTLRCDPISSHATLYWYQQALGQGPEFLTYFNYEAQPDKSGLPSDRFSAERPEGSISTLTIQRTEQRDSAMYRCASSLGSIQETQYFGPGTRLLVL.

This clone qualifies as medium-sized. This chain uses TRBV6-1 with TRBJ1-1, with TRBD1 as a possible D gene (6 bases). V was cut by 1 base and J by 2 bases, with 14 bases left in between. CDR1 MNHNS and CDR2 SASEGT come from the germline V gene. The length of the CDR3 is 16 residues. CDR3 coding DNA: TGTGCCAGCAGTGAAGTAAGACAGGCCGACAACACTGAAGCTTTCTTT. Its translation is CASSEVRQADNTEAFF.

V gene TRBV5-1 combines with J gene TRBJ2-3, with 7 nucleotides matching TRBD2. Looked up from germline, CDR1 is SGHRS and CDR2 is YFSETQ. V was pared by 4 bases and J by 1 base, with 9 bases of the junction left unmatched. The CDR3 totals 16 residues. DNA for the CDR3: TGCGCCAGCAGCGACGGCGGGAGACCGGGCACAGATACGCAGTATTTT. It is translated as CASSDGGRPGTDTQYF.

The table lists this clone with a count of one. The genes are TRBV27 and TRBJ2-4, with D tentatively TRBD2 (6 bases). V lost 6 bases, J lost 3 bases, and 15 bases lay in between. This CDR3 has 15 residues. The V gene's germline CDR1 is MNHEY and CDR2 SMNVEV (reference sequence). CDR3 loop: CASRMGRTNKNIQYF. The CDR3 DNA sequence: TGTGCCAGCAGAATGGGACGGACTAACAAAAACATTCAGTACTTC.

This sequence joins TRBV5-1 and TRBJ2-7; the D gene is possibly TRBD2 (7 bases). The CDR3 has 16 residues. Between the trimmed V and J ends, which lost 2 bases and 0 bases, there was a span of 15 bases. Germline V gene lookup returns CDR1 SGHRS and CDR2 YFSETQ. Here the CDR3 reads CASSFSAGASSYEQYF. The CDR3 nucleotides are TGCGCCAGCAGCTTTTCGGCGGGGGCGAGCTCCTACGAGCAGTACTTC.

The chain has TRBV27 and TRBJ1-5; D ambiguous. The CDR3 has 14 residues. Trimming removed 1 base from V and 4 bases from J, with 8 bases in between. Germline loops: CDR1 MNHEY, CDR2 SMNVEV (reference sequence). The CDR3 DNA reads TGTGCCAGCAGTTTATTTTACGGGAATCAGCCCCAGCATTTT. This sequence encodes CASSLFYGNQPQHF.

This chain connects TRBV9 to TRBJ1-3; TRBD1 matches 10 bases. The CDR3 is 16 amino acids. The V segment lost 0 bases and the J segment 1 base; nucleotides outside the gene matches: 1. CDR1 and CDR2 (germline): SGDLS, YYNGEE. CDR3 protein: CASSVGDRGSGNTIYF. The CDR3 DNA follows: TGTGCCAGCAGCGTAGGGGACAGGGGTTCTGGAAACACCATATATTTT.

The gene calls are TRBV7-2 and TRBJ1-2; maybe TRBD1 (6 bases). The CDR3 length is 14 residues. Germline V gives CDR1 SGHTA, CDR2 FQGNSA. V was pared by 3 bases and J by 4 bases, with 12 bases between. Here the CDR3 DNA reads TGTGCCAGCAGCTTTCAGGGCAGGGGCTATGGCTACACCTTC. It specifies CASSFQGRGYGYTF.

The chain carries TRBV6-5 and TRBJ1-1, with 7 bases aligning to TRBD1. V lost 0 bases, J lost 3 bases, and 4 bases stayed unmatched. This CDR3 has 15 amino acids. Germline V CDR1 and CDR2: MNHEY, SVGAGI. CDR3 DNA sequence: TGTGCCAGCAGTTACTCCGGACAGGTTGACACTGAAGCTTTCTTT. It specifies CASSYSGQVDTEAFF.

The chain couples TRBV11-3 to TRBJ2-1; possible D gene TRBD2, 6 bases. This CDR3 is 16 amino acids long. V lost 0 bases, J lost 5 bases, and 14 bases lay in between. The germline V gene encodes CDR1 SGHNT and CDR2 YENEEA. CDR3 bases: TGTGCCAGCAGCTTAGATGGGTCTACGGGGGACAATGAGCAGTTCTTC. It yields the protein CASSLDGSTGDNEQFF.